The clone carrying this TCR beta chain was seen a handful of times. The entry originates in a study of memory CD4+ T cells and cytomegalovirus serostatus. Single viable CD3+CD4+CD8-CD45RO+ cells were sorted as the memory CD4+ T cells. The protocol was immunoSEQ multiplex PCR, while the TCRdb copy is restricted to in-frame clones and leaves out a portion. The sample yields 80,000 to 100,000 clones, 75% to 90% seen once. The CDR3 contains 14 residues. The germline V and J ends were trimmed by 3 bases and 8 bases, with 16 bases remaining between them. Germline lookup yields CDR1 MNHEY and CDR2 SMNVEV (reference sequence).

The sample was memory CD4+ T cells from blood. The chain carries TRBV27 and TRBJ1-2; D may be TRBD1 (5 bases). The source is an adult in good health and CMV-seropositive. The CDR3 spells CASSFSGPKVGYTF. The DNA for the CDR3 is TGTGCCAGCAGTTTTTCGGGGCCTAAGGTAGGCTACACCTTC.